Following are 4 T cell receptor beta chains from one sample sequenced in a study of T cell clusters in autoimmune cytopenias. TRB was amplified by touch-down multiplex PCR, primer pools A and B combined. Reanalyzing the multiplex PCR reads, TCRdb keeps one entry per CDR3 protein, without DNA. This sample's table reports thousands of distinct CDR3 sequences. TRB was amplified from 250 ng of peripheral blood genomic DNA per sample. The sequenced sample consisted of peripheral blood. The receptors originated from a human donor with an autoimmune cytopenia or autoimmune hepatitis (not recorded which).

This clonotype ranks as large (0.1 to 1%) in terms of frequency. The genes are TRBV11-1 and TRBJ2-2; the D call of TRBD1 rests on TCRdb alone, since no DNA is present to check it. The CDR3 spans 17 residues. From germline, CDR1 is SGHAT and CDR2 FQDESV (reference sequence). CDR3 region: CASSLGSWATNTGELFF.

This chain links TRBV20-1 with TRBJ2-7; TCRdb designates TRBD1, a call that cannot be tested without DNA. Germline CDR1 reads DFQATT; CDR2 reads SNEGSKA (reference sequence). CDR3 length: 14 residues. CDR3 sequence reads: CSAGLAGRGYEQYF.

This clonotype shows up as medium-sized (0.01 to 0.1%) by frequency. The chain recombines TRBV5-4 with TRBJ1-2. This CDR3 has 12 amino acids. CDR1 and CDR2 from the germline V gene are SGHNT and YYREEE (reference sequence). The CDR3 protein is CASTLSGLGYTF.

This chain uses TRBV20-1 with TRBJ2-1; TCRdb gives TRBD2 as the D gene, but with no DNA this cannot be confirmed. The CDR3 sequence is 15 residues long. CDR1 and CDR2 (germline): DFQATT, SNEGSKA (reference sequence). Here the CDR3 reads CSAPGTQRGSDEQFF.